The table lists the clone carrying this T cell receptor beta chain with a few counts. Here immunoSEQ multiplex PCR was the method, and the copy in TCRdb shows in-frame clones only, minus some. The sample records tens of thousands of clones, approximately 84% being singletons. The CDR3 is 13 amino acids. Trimming took off 6 bases at V and 7 bases at J, with 15 bases between the two ends. Germline V gene sequence: CDR1 SEHNR, CDR2 FQNEAQ (reference sequence). These data are taken from a study of OX40 agonist ivuxolimab in advanced cancers. The genes are TRBV7-9 and TRBJ1-1; no reliable D call. This clonotype was sampled from an adult with an advanced solid tumor such as melanoma, head and neck, liver or kidney cancer. Here the sequenced sample was CD4+ or CD8+ T cells sorted from blood, taken in a trial of the OX40 agonist ivuxolimab. The DNA for the CDR3 is TGTGCCAGCAGGAAATTCGACGGGGTTGAAGCTTTCTTT. It is translated as CASRKFDGVEAFF.